This is a list of T cell receptor beta chains from one sample in a study of blood T cell repertoires in COVID-19. Assay: immunoSEQ multiplex PCR; the TCRdb copy retains only in-frame clones and omits some. The table records roughly 230,000 clones, roughly 85% of them present only once. The source material was peripheral blood. The receptors here all came from a man aged 45-60 years with COVID-19, enrolled during active disease. CDR3s include the opening cysteine and the closing phenylalanine or tryptophan. D genes are given only for firm matches. Only part of the rows carry a size: once, few, many, or a class if the clone is expanded.

>-|TRBV27|TRBD2|TRBJ2-7
TGTGCCAGCAGTAGCGGGACTAGATTCTCCTACGAGCAGTACTTC
CASSSGTRFSYEQYF
>-|TRBV7-9|-|TRBJ1-2
TGTGCCAGCAGCTCTGGGGGGGTCGGCTATGGCTACACCTTC
CASSSGGVGYGYTF
>-|TRBV7-8|-|TRBJ1-5
TGTGCCAGCAGCTCAGGGGCAGGGGCGAACAATCAGCCCCAGCATTTT
CASSSGAGANNQPQHF
>few|TRBV5-1|-|TRBJ1-6
TGCGCCAGCAGCCCTGGGGGGAATTCACCCCTCCACTTT
CASSPGGNSPLHF
>once|TRBV15|-|TRBJ1-4
TGTGCCACCAGCAGTTACGCGGGGCTAGATGAAAAACTGTTTTTT
CATSSYAGLDEKLFF
>-|TRBV19|TRBD1|TRBJ2-5
TGTGCCAGTAGTAGCTGGGGGACAGCCGTGGGAGAGACCCAGTACTTC
CASSSWGTAVGETQYF
>-|TRBV24-1|TRBD1|TRBJ2-2
TGTGCCACCAGTGATTTGGGACAGGGGTTCACCGGGGAGCTGTTTTTT
CATSDLGQGFTGELFF
>-|TRBV5-1|-|TRBJ1-2
TGCGCCAGCAGCCAATCGGACAGCTCCTATGGCTACACCTTC
CASSQSDSSYGYTF
>-|TRBV5-1|-|TRBJ1-1
TGCGCCAGCAGCTCCCCATTAGGAGGGTTTACTGAAGCTTTCTTT
CASSSPLGGFTEAFF
>-|TRBV24-1|TRBD1|TRBJ2-2
TGTGCCACCAGTGCAGACAGGGGGCTTTGGATTGCGAACACCGGGGAGCTGTTTTTT
CATSADRGLWIANTGELFF
>-|TRBV3-1/TRBV3-2|-|TRBJ1-2
TGTGCCAGCAGCCCGGCCGGGTATGGCTACACCTTC
CASSPAGYGYTF
>-|TRBV7-6|-|TRBJ1-1
TGTGCCAGCAGCCCATCCACTGAAGCTTTCTTT
CASSPSTEAFF
>-|TRBV19|-|TRBJ2-1
TGTGCCAGTAGTATGGTCGGGGGTCGGAATGAGCAGTTCTTC
CASSMVGGRNEQFF
>-|TRBV10-3|TRBD1|TRBJ2-7
TGTGCCATCAGTGATTTGGATAGGACAGGGGCCTACGAGCAGTACTTC
CAISDLDRTGAYEQYF
>-|TRBV24-1|-|TRBJ2-5
TGTGCCACCAGTGATCCCTCCGGGGGACGTGAGACCCAGTACTTC
CATSDPSGGRETQYF
>-|TRBV24-1|-|TRBJ2-5
TGTGCCACCAGTGCATTAGAGACCCAGTACTTC
CATSALETQYF
>once|TRBV24-1|-|TRBJ2-3
TGTGCCACCAGTGAGAGTAGGGCGGGGGCCAACACAGATACGCAGTATTTT
CATSESRAGANTDTQYF
>once|TRBV18|-|TRBJ2-2
TGTGCCAGCTCACCAATGAGGGACACCGGGGAGCTGTTTTTT
CASSPMRDTGELFF
>-|TRBV7-9|TRBD1|TRBJ2-7
TGTGCCAGCAGCAGACAGGGAATTTCCTACGAGCAGTACTTC
CASSRQGISYEQYF
>-|TRBV4-1|-|TRBJ2-2
TGCGCCAGCAGCCAATCCCACGGTGGGAACACCGGGGAGCTGTTTTTT
CASSQSHGGNTGELFF
>few|TRBV27|TRBD1|TRBJ2-6
TGTGCCAGCAGTCCCCGGGACAGGGGGCCCAACGTCCTGACTTTC
CASSPRDRGPNVLTF
>-|TRBV7-8|-|TRBJ1-5
TGTGCCAGCAGCCTCTCCCGGACAGACAATCAGCCCCAGCATTTT
CASSLSRTDNQPQHF
>-|TRBV11-2|TRBD2|TRBJ2-1
TGTGCCAGCAGCCCTCGTAGCGGGGCCTACAATGAGCAGTTCTTC
CASSPRSGAYNEQFF
>few|TRBV14|TRBD2|TRBJ2-7
TGTGCCAGCAGCCAAATGGCGGGAGGCTACGAGCAGTACTTC
CASSQMAGGYEQYF
>-|TRBV7-8|TRBD1|TRBJ2-3
TGTGCCAGCAGCTTCCCTGGGGACAGGGGCACAGATACGCAGTATTTT
CASSFPGDRGTDTQYF
>-|TRBV19|-|TRBJ2-7
TGTGCCAGTAGCCTAGGAGGGATAGGGTCCTACGAGCAGTACTTC
CASSLGGIGSYEQYF
>-|TRBV5-1|TRBD2|TRBJ2-3
TGCGCCAGCAGCTCCGGACTAGTCGCAGATACGCAGTATTTT
CASSSGLVADTQYF
>-|TRBV5-1|TRBD2|TRBJ2-7
TGCGCCAGCAGCTCTGGGACTAGCGGGACCCCTTGGGAGCAGTACTTC
CASSSGTSGTPWEQYF